What follows are 5 T cell receptor beta chains derived from one specimen sequenced in a study of identical twins. TCRdb redid the calling of the 5' RACE reads with MiXCR, one entry per CDR3 protein. The data contain a few hundred thousand distinct CDR3 sequences, 14% of them singletons. In addition, the sample was reused for a study of yellow fever vaccine responses in identical twins.

Material: CD4+ T cells sorted from blood. The receptors originated from a woman aged 18-29 years in good health.

V and J are TRBV6-1 and TRBJ2-3, with 10 bases aligning to TRBD2. Looked up from germline, CDR1 is MNHNS and CDR2 is SASEGT. Germline trimming cut 6 bases from V and 0 bases from J; bases unmatched to any gene: 6. This CDR3 spans 16 amino acids. This chain's CDR3 is CASSPGTSASTDTQYF. CDR3 in DNA: TGTGCCAGCAGCCCTGGGACTAGCGCTAGCACAGATACGCAGTATTTT.

This chain uses TRBV20-1 with TRBJ2-3, with D tentatively TRBD2 (5 bases). The CDR3 contains 13 residues. The germline CDR1 and CDR2 sequences are DFQATT and SNEGSKA (reference sequence). V was clipped by 3 bases and J by 4 bases, with 11 bases between them. The CDR3 is CSARVPGSDTQYF. The CDR3 nucleotides are TGCAGTGCTAGGGTCCCGGGGTCAGATACGCAGTATTTT.

The chain recombines TRBV6-6 with TRBJ2-2; 9 positions agree with TRBD1. After removal of 11 bases from V and 4 bases from J, the junction contained 5 bases not matched to a gene. Germline V gene sequence: CDR1 MNHNY, CDR2 SVGAGI (reference sequence). This CDR3 region has 13 residues. The chain's CDR3 is CAGDRDGTGELFF. The CDR3 bases are TGTGCCGGGGACAGGGACGGCACCGGGGAGCTGTTTTTT.

The J gene is TRBJ2-1, the V gene TRBV28; no definite D call. CDR1 MDHEN and CDR2 SYDVKM come from the germline V gene. The CDR3 is 16 amino acids. The V end lost 3 bases, the J end lost 4 bases, and 16 bases lay between the germline ends. The CDR3 DNA sequence: TGTGCCAGCAGTTTCCCGTCTGGGCTGGGTTACAATGAGCAGTTCTTC. It yields the protein CASSFPSGLGYNEQFF.

This clonotype showed up many times. This rearrangement joins TRBV29-1 to TRBJ2-1; TRBD1 aligns across 7 bases. The CDR3 is 14 amino acids. CDR1 and CDR2 (germline): SQVTM, ANQGSEA. The ends lost 3 bases at V and 7 bases at J; junction bases unmatched: 9. The CDR3 sequence is CSVDRQGRLNEQFF. In DNA form, the CDR3 reads TGCAGCGTTGACCGACAGGGTCGATTGAATGAGCAGTTCTTC.